This T cell receptor beta chain was retrieved from a study of T cells in Graves' hyperthyroidism and ophthalmopathy. This clonotype was seen only a few times. Amplification yielded TCR beta CDR3 regions, with RNA transcripts as the source. First-round RT-PCR of the TCR CDR3 relied on the HTBI primer set. TCRdb re-called the multiplex PCR reads with MiXCR, one entry per CDR3 protein. The data hold roughly 350,000 distinct CDR3 sequences, with approximately 15% observed a single time. Uncontrolled infection, other autoimmune disease, pregnancy or lactation excluded patients. The germline V gene has CDR1 SGHDN and CDR2 FVKESK. The CDR3 consists of 12 residues. Trimming left V 0 bases short and J 13 bases short, with 12 bases between.

This receptor was obtained from a woman between 25 and 40 years old with Graves' ophthalmopathy. This chain links TRBV14 with TRBJ2-5, with D perhaps TRBD2 (5 bases). Input material: blood. The chain's CDR3 is CASSQDWSSLYF. The CDR3 DNA reads as TGTGCCAGCAGCCAAGATTGGTCTAGCCTGTACTTC.